Below, 12 T cell receptor beta chains from the same sample are listed, as sequenced in a study of CD8 T cells in Susac syndrome (dated by TCRdb to between 2018 and 2021). The library relied on the immunoSEQ multiplex PCR assay. RNA was extracted using the RNeasy kit, and roughly 0.5 to 1 ug of the RNA was reverse transcribed with random hexamers. The public reads were run again by TCRdb, first through fastp at Q25 and then through MiXCR, and only productive beta chains were kept. Each CDR3 protein appears once, grouped with its most common genes and DNA. The sample data list around 230,000 distinct CDR3 sequences, and 95% of these were observed just once. The top ten hold roughly 0.1% of the sample. Sequenced material: CD4+ T cells from PBMCs. Receptors originate from a human donor with multiple sclerosis.

The table lists this clonotype with a count of one. The J gene is TRBJ2-2, the V gene TRBV4-1; D unclear. The CDR3 has 17 residues. Trimming pared 2 bases from V and 4 bases from J, leaving 17 bases between. CDR1 is MGHRA, CDR2 YSYEKL, per germline. CDR3 coding DNA: TGCGCCAGCAGCCAACCTCCAGTTCTTCCGAGCACCGGGGAGCTGTTTTTT. Protein sequence: CASSQPPVLPSTGELFF.

The gene calls are TRBV27 and TRBJ1-4; D ambiguous. Germline CDR1 is MNHEY and CDR2 is SMNVEV (reference sequence). The CDR3 loop spans 16 amino acids. Trimming stripped 4 bases from V and 0 bases from J, with 12 bases between. The DNA for the CDR3 is TGTGCCAGCAGTTGGCGGGCGCTTGCAACTAATGAAAAACTGTTTTTT. This gives the protein CASSWRALATNEKLFF.

The CDR3 bases are TGTGCCAGCAGTCGTAGCGGGAGTTCCTACGAGCAGTACTTC. Amino acid sequence: CASSRSGSSYEQYF. The chain combines TRBV6-6 with TRBJ2-7; 9 nucleotides align to TRBD2. The germline V gene has CDR1 MNHNY and CDR2 SVGAGI (reference sequence). The CDR3 extends over 14 amino acids. V dropped 5 bases and J dropped 1; count of bases not matched to a gene: 3.

The V call is TRBV3-1, the J call TRBJ2-5; unclear D gene. Per the germline V gene, CDR1 is LGHDT and CDR2 is YNNKEL (reference sequence). The germline V and J ends were trimmed by 1 base and 2 bases, with 8 bases remaining between them. The CDR3 contains 14 residues. The DNA for the CDR3 is TGTGCCAGCAGCCAAGGAGCGAGTCAAGAGACCCAGTACTTC. This translates into CASSQGASQETQYF.

This clonotype has a single count. The J gene is TRBJ2-4, the V gene TRBV29-1; D is possibly TRBD1 (5 bases). The V end lost 5 bases, the J end lost 7 bases, and 15 bases lay between the germline ends. The CDR3 extends over 13 amino acids. Germline assignment: CDR1 SQVTM and CDR2 ANQGSEA. CDR3 in DNA: TGCAGCGTTTATGGACAAACCCCTAACATTCAGTACTTC. Amino acids: CSVYGQTPNIQYF.

V is TRBV23-1 and J is TRBJ1-1, with 9 bases matching TRBD1. Being an ORF, TRBV23-1 has a function that is uncertain. V was clipped by 4 bases and J by 4 bases; unmatched bases: 7. The CDR3 runs to 15 residues. Here the CDR3 DNA reads TGCGCCAGCAGTCCCTCGGGACAGGGAATCACTGAAGCTTTCTTT. As protein: CASSPSGQGITEAFF.

This clonotype was recorded only once. The chain joins TRBV20-1 to TRBJ2-3, with TRBD1 as a possible D gene (6 bases). Trimming removed 4 bases from V and 4 bases from J, with 9 bases in between. CDR1 is DFQATT and CDR2 is SNEGSKA in the germline V gene (reference sequence). This CDR3 has 12 amino acids. CDR3 sequence reads: CSANWGPDTQYF. Here the CDR3 DNA reads TGCAGTGCTAACTGGGGGCCAGATACGCAGTATTTT.

CDR3 protein: CASRRPPPFYEQYF. In nucleotides, the CDR3 is TGTGCCAGCAGGAGACCGCCCCCCTTCTACGAGCAGTACTTC. The chain couples TRBV6-6 to TRBJ2-7, with D hard to call. There are 14 residues in the CDR3. Germline V gene lookup returns CDR1 MNHNY and CDR2 SVGAGI (reference sequence). Trimming shortened V by 6 bases and J by 3 bases, and 15 bases separated the two germline ends.

This clonotype was counted once. The chain employs TRBV5-1 and TRBJ1-5; D is unclear. The V gene's germline CDR1 is SGHRS and CDR2 YFSETQ. This CDR3 comprises 13 residues. The V gene lost 0 bases and the J gene lost 7 bases, with 8 bases spanning the gap. The DNA for the CDR3 is TGCGCCAGCAGCTTGGAAGGGAGCCAGCCCCAGCATTTT. Protein sequence: CASSLEGSQPQHF.

The rearrangement joins TRBV9 to TRBJ2-1, with TRBD2 matching over 11 bases. Trimming cost V 3 bases and J 4 bases; bases outside gene matches: 18. Per germline, CDR1 SGDLS and CDR2 YYNGEE. This CDR3 has 20 residues. CDR3: CASSARAGLAGESTYNEQFF. The CDR3 bases are TGTGCCAGCAGCGCTCGAGCCGGACTAGCGGGCGAATCGACGTACAATGAGCAGTTCTTC.

This clonotype appeared once. CDR3: CASRTSGRGEQYF. The CDR3 nucleotides are TGTGCCAGCCGGACTAGCGGGCGGGGAGAGCAGTACTTC. The chain combines TRBV27 with TRBJ2-7, with 11 bases identical to TRBD2. CDR3 size: 13 residues. V trimming: 8 bases; J trimming: 7 bases; junction bases outside the gene matches: 7. CDR1 MNHEY and CDR2 SMNVEV come from the germline V gene (reference sequence).

The chain carries TRBV23-1 and TRBJ2-1, with TRBD2 matching 10 bases. Being an ORF, TRBV23-1 has a function that is uncertain. CDR3 length: 17 amino acids. With 4 bases clipped from V and 6 bases from J, the junction kept 12 bases outside the gene matches. The CDR3, as DNA: TGCGCCAGCAGTCCCTTTAGCGGGAGGCCCCCCCTCAATGAGCAGTTCTTC. This translates into CASSPFSGRPPLNEQFF.